This T cell receptor beta chain was identified in a study of resident and recirculating memory T cells in vitiligo. The CDR3 runs to 13 residues. In germline, CDR1 is SQVTM, CDR2 ANQGSEA. Points on this clone: At one end the junction does not follow the germline gene, possibly because of a read error.

Sequenced by immunoSEQ multiplex PCR; TCRdb stores in-frame clones only, minus some. This table has fewer than 80,000 clones, approximately 93% appearing once. Sequenced input: blood. The V call is TRBV29-1, the J call TRBJ2-7; possibly TRBD1 for D (5 bases). This TCR came from a male donor with vitiligo. CDR3 sequence (DNA): TGCAGCGTTGCCGTCAGGGCCTCCCACGAGCAGTACTTC. Encoded protein: CSVAVRASHEQYF.